This entry lists 29 T cell receptor beta chains sequenced from one sample in a study of T-cell reconstitution after alpha-beta-depleted transplantation in children. Preparation of the TCRbeta library used unique molecular identifiers. Each CDR3 protein gets one entry after TCRdb re-called the PCR reads with MiXCR. The sample contains 200,000 to 250,000 distinct CDR3 sequences, 12% of which appear only once. Sequenced material: PBMCs from the stem cell graft donor, taken from the stem cell graft. The receptors originated from a human donor who donated a stem cell graft to a child with acute lymphoblastic leukemia.

This clonotype was detected a few times. The chain joins TRBV6-1 to TRBJ1-1, with no clear D. The CDR3 sequence is 16 residues long. V lost 5 bases and J 0 bases, leaving 16 bases between the germline ends. Germline assignment: CDR1 MNHNS and CDR2 SASEGT. CDR3 sequence reads: CASSSPLWSMNTEAFF. CDR3 sequence (DNA): TGTGCCAGCAGTAGCCCTCTATGGAGTATGAACACTGAAGCTTTCTTT.

This clonotype came up many times. J is TRBJ1-4 and V is TRBV5-1; TRBD1 is a possible D gene (5 bases). Germline V lookup: CDR1 SGHRS, CDR2 YFSETQ. The CDR3 runs to 15 residues. V was trimmed by 0 bases and J by 8 bases, leaving 14 bases between them. The CDR3 sequence is CASSLEAIRGEKLFF. CDR3 sequence (DNA): TGCGCCAGCAGCTTGGAGGCCATCCGGGGGGAAAAACTGTTTTTT.

Ten or more counts support this clonotype. This chain uses TRBV28 with TRBJ1-5; D call uncertain. V was cut by 3 bases and J by 9 bases, with 9 bases left in between. The germline V gene has CDR1 MDHEN and CDR2 SYDVKM. This CDR3 region has 12 residues. The CDR3 region is CASSFPQVPQHF. The CDR3 coding sequence is TGTGCCAGCAGTTTTCCCCAAGTGCCCCAGCATTTT.

On this clonotype: It may be a read error: a sequence one base away is much more abundant. J is TRBJ1-1 and V is TRBV3-1; D unclear. In germline, CDR1 is LGHDT, CDR2 YNNKEL (reference sequence). This CDR3 comprises 15 residues. Trimming removed 8 bases from V and 0 bases from J, with 16 bases in between. The CDR3 is CASSANPALNTEAFF. The CDR3 DNA follows: TGTGCCAGCTCTGCAAACCCGGCGCTGAACACTGAAGCTTTCTTT.

This clonotype came up many times. V gene TRBV20-1 combines with J gene TRBJ1-2, with D perhaps TRBD1 (6 bases). This CDR3 spans 12 amino acids. Deletions cut 3 bases from V and 8 bases from J, with 13 bases between. From germline, CDR1 is DFQATT and CDR2 SNEGSKA (reference sequence). The DNA for the CDR3 is TGCAGTGCTAGCTTGGCGGACAGCGGCTACACCTTC. It specifies CSASLADSGYTF.

This clonotype was seen repeatedly, ten times or more. V is TRBV20-1 and J is TRBJ2-7, with TRBD1 identical over 7 bases. CDR3 length: 15 residues. From germline, CDR1 is DFQATT and CDR2 SNEGSKA (reference sequence). The J segment lost 1 base and the V segment lost 5 bases, leaving 11 bases of the junction unmatched. This CDR3 is CSARSWDSYSYEQYF. Written as DNA, the CDR3 is TGCAGTGCTCGCTCGTGGGACAGTTATTCCTACGAGCAGTACTTC.

This clonotype was counted at least ten times. The chain joins TRBV18 to TRBJ2-7; D is possibly TRBD1 or TRBD2 (5 bases each). This CDR3 has 15 amino acids. The germline V gene has CDR1 KGHSH and CDR2 LQKENI. Between the trimmed V and J ends, which lost 0 bases and 2 bases, there was a span of 11 bases. The CDR3 is CASSPPGERAYEQYF. DNA of the CDR3: TGTGCCAGCTCACCACCGGGGGAGCGAGCCTACGAGCAGTACTTC. The full variable domain, its missing parts supplied by reference TRBV18 and TRBJ2-7, is NAGVMQNPRHLVRRRGQEARLRCSPMKGHSHVYWYRQLPEEGLKFMVYLQKENIIDESGMPKERFSAEFPKEGPSILRIQQVVRGDSAAYFCASSPPGERAYEQYFGPGTRLTVT.

This clonotype was seen repeatedly, ten times or more. CDR3: CASSLNSGGAYNEQFF. The CDR3 DNA reads TGCGCCAGCAGCTTGAATTCCGGGGGGGCCTACAATGAGCAGTTCTTC. The chain links TRBV5-1 to TRBJ2-1; TRBD2 matches at 8 bases. The CDR3 has 16 amino acids. Germline CDR1 SGHRS, CDR2 YFSETQ. The V segment lost 1 base and the J segment 2 bases; nucleotides outside the gene matches: 5. The complete variable domain, with remaining parts taken from reference TRBV5-1 and TRBJ2-1, reads KAGVTQTPRYLIKTRGQQVTLSCSPISGHRSVSWYQQTPGQGLQFLFEYFSETQRNKGNFPGRFSGRQFSNSRSEMNVSTLELGDSALYLCASSLNSGGAYNEQFFGPGTRLTVL.

This clonotype was recorded many times. This chain connects TRBV9 to TRBJ2-3, with 10 positions matching TRBD2. Germline CDR1 SGDLS, CDR2 YYNGEE. The CDR3 runs to 17 residues. The J segment lost 5 bases and the V segment lost 0 bases, leaving 9 bases of the junction unmatched. As DNA, the CDR3 is TGTGCCAGCAGCGTAGATAGCCAGCGGGGGGGGAGAGATACGCAGTATTTT. Its protein product is CASSVDSQRGGRDTQYF.

The chain recombines TRBV4-3 with TRBJ2-7; 7 nucleotides match TRBD1. The junction had 4 bases not matched to a gene; V was cut back by 2 bases and J by 0 bases. CDR1 and CDR2 (germline): LGHNA, YSLEER. The CDR3 loop spans 15 amino acids. Here the CDR3 reads CASSQIRDSSYEQYF. The CDR3 coding sequence is TGCGCCAGCAGCCAAATCCGGGACAGCTCCTACGAGCAGTACTTC.

This clonotype was counted at least ten times. The chain is built from TRBV4-3 and TRBJ1-6; 11 bases line up with TRBD1. This CDR3 has 18 residues. Unmatched junction bases numbered 6, after V lost 4 bases and J lost 1 base. Per the germline V gene, CDR1 is LGHNA and CDR2 is YSLEER. CDR3 in amino acids: CASSPGQGERSYNSPLHF. The CDR3 nucleotides are TGCGCCAGCAGCCCGGGACAGGGGGAAAGGTCCTATAATTCACCCCTCCACTTT.

This clonotype was recorded many times. This rearrangement joins TRBV6-5 to TRBJ1-2, with D hard to call. CDR3 length: 12 amino acids. Trimming pared 8 bases from V and 7 bases from J, leaving 14 bases between. The V gene's germline CDR1 is MNHEY and CDR2 SVGAGI. DNA of the CDR3: TGTGCCAGCTACGACCGTTATGTTGGCTACACCTTC. This encodes CASYDRYVGYTF.

The chain couples TRBV19 to TRBJ2-7; tentative D call: TRBD2 (6 bases). Trimming took off 3 bases at V and 5 bases at J, with 8 bases between the two ends. This CDR3 has 12 residues. The germline V gene has CDR1 LNHDA and CDR2 SQIVND (reference sequence). CDR3 DNA: TGTGCCAGTAGTATTGGGAGGAACGAGCAGTACTTC. Translation: CASSIGRNEQYF.

This clonotype was seen ten or more times. The chain joins TRBV6-5 to TRBJ2-4, with D maybe TRBD1 (5 bases). The CDR3 is 16 amino acids. V lost 0 bases to trimming and J lost 3 bases, with 12 bases between them. Germline V gene lookup returns CDR1 MNHEY and CDR2 SVGAGI. The CDR3 protein is CASSYSLRGGKNIQYF. DNA for the CDR3: TGTGCCAGCAGTTACTCGTTAAGGGGTGGCAAAAACATTCAGTACTTC.

This clonotype was observed a single time. This may be a read error: a much more frequent sequence differs by one nucleotide. The chain has TRBV18 and TRBJ1-1; no clear D. This CDR3 has 15 residues. CDR1 is KGHSH and CDR2 is LQKENI in the germline V gene. CDR3 coding DNA: TGTGGCAGCTCATCTGAGCAAGCCTGGAACACTGAAGCTTTCTTT. It specifies CGSSSEQAWNTEAFF. The complete variable domain, with remaining parts taken from reference TRBV18 and TRBJ1-1, reads NAGVMQNPRHLVRRRGQEARLRCSPMKGHSHVYWYRQLPEEGLKFMVYLQKENIIDESGMPKERFSAEFPKEGPSILRIQQVVRGDSAAYFCGSSSEQAWNTEAFFGQGTRLTVV.

This clonotype occurred many times. V and J are TRBV20-1 and TRBJ2-3; the D is unclear. This CDR3 is 11 amino acids long. Germline values: CDR1 DFQATT, CDR2 SNEGSKA (reference sequence). Trimming removed 6 bases at V and 2 bases at J, with 6 bases between. Here the CDR3 reads CSAENTDTQYF. In DNA form, the CDR3 reads TGCAGTGCCGAGAACACAGATACGCAGTATTTT.

This clonotype was counted many times. The J gene is TRBJ1-1, the V gene TRBV4-2; 7 bases match TRBD1. This CDR3 is built from 15 residues. After removal of 3 bases from V and 1 base from J, the junction contained 5 bases not matched to a gene. In germline, CDR1 is LGHNA, CDR2 YNFKEQ. CDR3 nucleotides: TGTGCCAGCAGCCAGGAACAGGGGCCGAACACTGAAGCTTTCTTT. The encoded protein is CASSQEQGPNTEAFF.

This clonotype was found many times. The rearrangement links TRBV24-1 to TRBJ2-2, with D possibly being TRBD1 (6 bases). Germline V gene sequence: CDR1 KGHDR, CDR2 SFDVKD. The CDR3 spans 16 residues. With 2 bases removed from V and 0 bases from J, the gap between germline ends came to 9 bases. The CDR3 spells CATSDSTGPNTGELFF. CDR3 sequence (DNA): TGTGCCACCAGTGATTCGACAGGTCCGAACACCGGGGAGCTGTTTTTT.

At least ten counts were recorded for this clonotype. The chain links TRBV7-2 to TRBJ1-6; D not certain. V lost 5 bases, J lost 7 bases, and 15 bases lay in between. CDR1 and CDR2 (germline): SGHTA, FQGNSA. This CDR3 has 15 residues. The CDR3 loop is CASSARRQPNSPLHF. The CDR3 nucleotides are TGTGCCAGCAGCGCCAGGAGGCAGCCGAATTCACCCCTCCACTTT.

This clonotype was seen at least ten times. This chain joins TRBV7-2 and TRBJ1-5, with no clear D. The CDR3 has 15 amino acids. Trimming took off 5 bases at V and 1 base at J, with 12 bases between the two ends. Germline CDR1 is SGHTA and CDR2 is FQGNSA. CDR3 DNA sequence: TGTGCCAGCAGCGCGCCCGGAGGGAGCAATCAGCCCCAGCATTTT. This gives the protein CASSAPGGSNQPQHF.

V is TRBV21-1 and J is TRBJ2-1; the table's D call of TRBD2 was not tested on the DNA. TRBV21-1 is classified as a pseudogene. The CDR3 length is 20 residues. The CDR3 DNA is TGTGCCAGCACCTTACGAGCAGGGGGGACTAGCGGGCTCCTACTCAATGAGCAGTTCTTC. This gives the protein CASTLRAGGTSGLLLNEQFF.

The J gene is TRBJ2-5, the V gene TRBV29-1, with 8 bases fitting TRBD1. Germline trimming cut 0 bases from V and 2 bases from J; bases unmatched to any gene: 8. This CDR3 is 16 amino acids long. Per the germline V gene, CDR1 is SQVTM and CDR2 is ANQGSEA. In DNA, the CDR3 is TGCAGCGTTGAAGATCCGGTCAGGGGGCCGCAAGAGACCCAGTACTTC. This codes for CSVEDPVRGPQETQYF.

This clonotype came up many times. The chain employs TRBV11-2 and TRBJ2-5; 12 nucleotides line up with TRBD2. The CDR3 has 17 residues. V dropped 0 bases and J dropped 8; count of bases not matched to a gene: 10. CDR1 is SGHAT, CDR2 FQNNGV, per germline. The CDR3 is CASSLDLAGGLASTQYF. For the CDR3, the DNA is TGTGCCAGCAGCTTAGACCTAGCGGGGGGGCTCGCCTCAACCCAGTACTTC.

This clonotype was seen many times. The rearrangement uses TRBV11-2 and TRBJ1-2; TRBD1 is a possible D gene (6 bases). V gave up 0 bases and J gave up 0 bases, with 11 bases separating them. The CDR3 totals 16 residues. Per germline, CDR1 SGHAT and CDR2 FQNNGV. The CDR3: CASSLDFPGANYGYTF. The DNA of the CDR3 is TGTGCCAGCAGCTTAGATTTCCCAGGGGCTAACTATGGCTACACCTTC.

The chain combines TRBV13 with TRBJ1-2; D might be TRBD1 (5 bases). Trimming shortened V by 5 bases and J by 4 bases, and 14 bases separated the two germline ends. Looked up from germline, CDR1 is PRHDT and CDR2 is FYEKMQ (reference sequence). This CDR3 is 14 amino acids long. The DNA for the CDR3 is TGTGCCAGCAGCGCCGGAAGGGGCCTCTATGGCTACACCTTC. Its protein product is CASSAGRGLYGYTF.

There are many counts of this clonotype. The chain recombines TRBV20-1 with TRBJ1-6, with D unresolved. The CDR3 covers 15 residues. The germline V gene has CDR1 DFQATT and CDR2 SNEGSKA (reference sequence). The V and J ends lost 6 bases and 5 bases respectively, with 17 bases between them. CDR3 DNA: TGCAGTGCAAAGAGAGCCGACCGGGATAATTCACCCCTCCACTTT. Its protein is CSAKRADRDNSPLHF.

The chain employs TRBV5-6 and TRBJ2-7; unclear D gene. The V and J ends lost 4 bases and 1 base respectively, with 9 bases between them. The germline V gene has CDR1 SGHDT and CDR2 YYEEEE. The CDR3 has 13 amino acids. CDR3 in DNA: TGTGCCAGCAGCCCCCGGGTTTCCTACGAGCAGTACTTC. This translates into CASSPRVSYEQYF.

This clonotype was counted ten times or more. V gene TRBV20-1 combines with J gene TRBJ2-7; possibly TRBD1 or TRBD2 for D (5 bases each). The germline V gene has CDR1 DFQATT and CDR2 SNEGSKA (reference sequence). V shed 0 bases and J shed 3 bases, with 9 bases lying between them. The CDR3 runs to 13 residues. The DNA for the CDR3 is TGCAGTGCTAGAGACTGGGACGGCTACGAGCAGTACTTC. Translating it yields CSARDWDGYEQYF.

This clonotype was counted ten times or more. The rearrangement joins TRBV7-2 to TRBJ2-1; 7 bases align to TRBD1. Germline CDR1 SGHTA, CDR2 FQGNSA. The CDR3 is made up of 16 amino acids. J was trimmed by 3 bases and V by 3 bases; bases with no gene match: 8. CDR3 region: CASSFPPGQYYNEQFF. DNA of the CDR3: TGTGCCAGCAGCTTTCCCCCGGGACAGTACTACAATGAGCAGTTCTTC.